Listed below are T cell receptor beta chains from one sample, sequenced in a study of blood T cell repertoires in COVID-19. Sequencing used immunoSEQ multiplex PCR; TCRdb keeps in-frame clones, though not all of them. This table has approximately 61,000 clones, around four fifths appearing once. Material for sequencing was peripheral blood. These receptors came from a man in his 70s with acute or convalescent COVID-19. The CDR3 runs from the conserved cysteine through the conserved F or W. Each record gives: J gene, V gene, clone size, D gene, CDR3 protein, CDR3 DNA. A D gene is named only where the DNA matches it firmly. Some rows have no size entry. The others give once, few or many, or a class for an expanded clone.

TRBJ1-1 TRBV29-1 . TRBD1 CSVEASTGSAEAFF TGCAGCGTTGAAGCCTCGACAGGGTCGGCTGAAGCTTTCTTT
TRBJ1-4 TRBV5-1 few . CASSLGGRSALNEKLFF TGCGCCAGCAGCTTGGGGGGGCGGTCTGCCCTAAATGAAAAACTGTTTTTT
TRBJ1-2 TRBV6-2/TRBV6-3 . TRBD1 CASSYRQGVGYTF TGTGCCAGCAGTTACCGACAGGGGGTTGGCTACACCTTC
TRBJ2-1 TRBV11-2 . . CASSLGSSYNEQFF TGTGCCAGCAGCTTAGGTAGCTCCTACAATGAGCAGTTCTTC
TRBJ1-5 TRBV6-6 . . CASNSQPQHF TGTGCCAGCAACAGTCAGCCCCAGCATTTT
TRBJ1-2 TRBV5-8 . . CASSFSNLAGGYTF TGTGCCAGCAGCTTCTCCAATCTGGCAGGTGGCTACACCTTC
TRBJ2-2 TRBV11-2 . TRBD2 CASSLRFSGGAATGELFF TGTGCCAGCAGCTTACGCTTTAGCGGGGGGGCCGCGACCGGGGAGCTGTTTTTT
TRBJ1-4 TRBV10-2 . . CASSDPGGVEKLFF TGCGCCAGCAGTGACCCGGGGGGGGTTGAAAAACTGTTTTTT
TRBJ1-6 TRBV6-5 few TRBD1 CASSYGTGDSPLHF TGTGCCAGCAGTTACGGGACAGGGGATTCACCCCTCCACTTT
TRBJ1-2 TRBV10-1 . TRBD1 CASSSVRDSYGYTF TGCGCCAGCAGCTCGGTCCGGGACAGCTATGGCTACACCTTC
TRBJ2-2 TRBV5-1 . TRBD2 CASSSPTAGDNTGELFF TGCGCCAGCAGCTCGCCAACGGCGGGGGATAACACCGGGGAGCTGTTTTTT
TRBJ1-5 TRBV4-2 . TRBD1 CASSQVGLQGNQPQHF TGTGCCAGCAGCCAAGTAGGGTTACAGGGGAATCAGCCCCAGCATTTT
TRBJ2-7 TRBV12-3/TRBV12-4 . . CASSPGTPSEQYF TGTGCCAGCAGTCCCGGGACTCCAAGCGAGCAGTACTTC
TRBJ2-2 TRBV5-1 . . CASSLVAQGSTGELFF TGCGCCAGCAGCTTGGTTGCCCAGGGAAGCACCGGGGAGCTGTTTTTT
TRBJ1-2 TRBV28 . TRBD1 CASSPGGTVGGYTF TGTGCCAGCTCTCCGGGCGGGACAGTTGGGGGCTACACCTTC
TRBJ2-7 TRBV6-5 . . CASTREWPYEQYF TGTGCCAGCACAAGGGAGTGGCCCTACGAGCAGTACTTC
TRBJ2-7 TRBV19 . TRBD1 CASSLPGQGAGEQYF TGTGCCAGTAGTCTACCGGGACAGGGGGCTGGCGAGCAGTACTTC
TRBJ1-4 TRBV2 . TRBD1 CASKGQGSEKLFF TGTGCCAGCAAGGGACAGGGGAGCGAAAAACTGTTTTTT
TRBJ2-5 TRBV12-5 . . CASGLRGGETQYF TGTGCTAGTGGTTTACGGGGTGGAGAGACCCAGTACTTC
TRBJ1-1 TRBV2 . TRBD1 CASRRTGSRIF TGTGCCAGCAGGAGGACAGGGAGTAGGATCTTT
TRBJ2-1 TRBV19 . TRBD1 CASSMAGGEGEQFF TGTGCCAGTAGTATGGCAGGGGGCGAGGGTGAGCAGTTCTTC
TRBJ2-1 TRBV12-5 . . CATGFAYNEQFF TGTGCTACAGGGTTTGCCTACAATGAGCAGTTCTTC
TRBJ2-7 TRBV11-1 . . CASSLETPRKYF TGTGCCAGCAGCTTAGAAACCCCGAGGAAGTACTTC
TRBJ2-7 TRBV28 . TRBD2 CASSSLGGVPSYEQYF TGTGCCAGCAGTTCCCTCGGGGGGGTCCCCTCCTACGAGCAGTACTTC
TRBJ1-2 TRBV28 . . CASSYTGHKSYGYTF TGTGCCAGCAGTTACACGGGACATAAATCCTATGGCTACACCTTC
TRBJ2-1 TRBV4-1 . TRBD2 CASSQASGLAGGNSYNEQFF TGCGCCAGCAGCCAAGCTTCGGGACTAGCGGGGGGTAACTCCTACAATGAGCAGTTCTTC
TRBJ1-2 TRBV28 . . CASTPRGLLYGYTF TGTGCCAGCACCCCTCGAGGCCTATTGTATGGCTACACCTTC
TRBJ1-1 TRBV4-1 . . CASSQDGGVGNTEAFF TGCGCCAGCAGCCAAGATGGGGGGGTGGGGAACACTGAAGCTTTCTTT
TRBJ1-2 TRBV5-4 . TRBD1 CASSSSRGREGYTF TGTGCCAGCAGCTCCTCCAGGGGGCGTGAGGGCTACACCTTC
TRBJ1-4 TRBV9 . TRBD1 CASSVGQGYVANEKLFF TGTGCCAGCAGCGTCGGACAGGGCTATGTGGCTAATGAAAAACTGTTTTTT
TRBJ1-2 TRBV11-2 . . CASSTVSYGYTF TGTGCCAGCAGCACCGTTAGCTATGGCTACACCTTC
TRBJ2-1 TRBV10-3 . . CAISESRGGNEQFF TGTGCCATCAGTGAGTCCCGGGGAGGCAATGAGCAGTTCTTC
TRBJ1-5 TRBV7-8 . TRBD1 CASSFITGGNQPQHF TGTGCCAGCAGCTTCATTACAGGGGGGAATCAGCCCCAGCATTTT
TRBJ1-4 TRBV5-6 . . CASSRDRIREKLFF TGTGCCAGCAGCCGCGACAGGATTCGTGAAAAACTGTTTTTT
TRBJ1-2 TRBV3-1/TRBV3-2 . . CASTPTGGSGYTF TGTGCCAGCACCCCAACGGGAGGGTCTGGCTACACCTTC
TRBJ2-3 TRBV2 . TRBD2 CASSELAGGPDTQYF TGTGCCAGCAGTGAACTAGCGGGGGGGCCAGATACGCAGTATTTT
TRBJ2-1 TRBV28 once TRBD2 CASSSLRGGSYNEQFF TGTGCCAGCAGCTCTTTACGGGGGGGATCCTACAATGAGCAGTTCTTC
TRBJ2-3 TRBV3-1/TRBV3-2 . . CASSGSGADTQYF TGTGCCAGCTCGGGGAGCGGTGCAGATACGCAGTATTTT
TRBJ2-4 TRBV7-9 . . CASSSQGAGSKNIQYF TGTGCCAGCAGCTCCCAGGGTGCCGGGTCCAAAAACATTCAGTACTTC
TRBJ2-3 TRBV10-3 . . CAIRDSTSTDTQYF TGTGCCATCAGGGACTCAACTAGCACAGATACGCAGTATTTT
TRBJ2-2 TRBV19 . TRBD1 CASSISQGAGELFF TGTGCCAGTAGTATAAGCCAGGGGGCCGGGGAGCTGTTTTTT
TRBJ2-7 TRBV3-1/TRBV3-2 . TRBD2 CASSQGEGYAGEQYF TGTGCCAGCAGCCAAGGGGAGGGGTACGCGGGCGAGCAGTACTTC